One sample yielded the 13 T cell receptor beta chains listed below, sequenced in a study of CD8+ T cells in alopecia areata. Extracted from the samples, RNA was reverse transcribed into cDNA to serve as the sequencing template. TCRdb keeps only in-frame clones here, not all; method: immunoSEQ multiplex PCR. Among under 250,000 clones listed, around 62% were seen once. Material: CD4+ T cells sorted from blood, obtained at week 0. Every receptor here comes from a human donor with alopecia areata.

The V call is TRBV29-1, the J call TRBJ2-1, with D uncertain. Germline V lookup: CDR1 SQVTM, CDR2 ANQGSEA. Trimming shortened V by 0 bases and J by 6 bases, and 15 bases separated the two germline ends. The CDR3 length is 15 residues. The CDR3 nucleotides are TGCAGCGTTGAAGATCTGGGCAGACGTTTCAATGAGCAGTTCTTC. Translated, it gives CSVEDLGRRFNEQFF.

This clone occurred many times. The chain uses TRBV2 and TRBJ1-4; D unresolved. This CDR3 spans 10 amino acids. V was shortened by 8 bases and J by 7 bases, with 5 bases between the two germline ends. The germline CDR1 and CDR2 sequences are SNHLY and FYNNEI. The CDR3 loop is CASGREKLFF. DNA for the CDR3: TGTGCCAGCGGGCGTGAAAAACTGTTTTTT.

The V and J genes are TRBV30 and TRBJ1-1; weak D call: TRBD1 (6 bases). CDR3 length: 13 residues. V gave up 8 bases and J gave up 8 bases, with 21 bases separating them. The germline V gene encodes CDR1 GTSNPN and CDR2 SVGIG (reference sequence). CDR3 sequence reads: CARKRVAGQEAFF. The CDR3 coding sequence is TGTGCCCGCAAAAGGGTCGCCGGACAGGAAGCTTTCTTT.

This clone was counted only a few times. This chain links TRBV7-9 with TRBJ1-1, with a weak D call TRBD1 (5 bases). CDR1 and CDR2 from the germline V gene are SEHNR and FQNEAQ (reference sequence). The CDR3 spans 12 residues. V was clipped by 1 base and J by 11 bases, with 11 bases between them. CDR3 residues: CASSLEGRVAFF. The CDR3 DNA reads TGTGCCAGCAGCTTAGAGGGCAGGGTGGCTTTCTTT. The full variable domain, with the rest looked up from reference TRBV7-9 and TRBJ1-1, is DTGVSQNPRHKITKRGQNVTFRCDPISEHNRLYWYRQTLGQGPEFLTYFQNEAQLEKSRLLSDRFSAERPKGSFSTLEIQRTEQGDSAMYLCASSLEGRVAFFGQGTRLTVV.

A remark on this clone: Other DNA sequences in the sample encode the same CDR3. The chain employs TRBV2 and TRBJ2-7; unclear D gene. Trimming cost V 5 bases and J 0 bases, with 2 bases left between them. This CDR3 has 11 residues. Germline V CDR1 and CDR2: SNHLY, FYNNEI. The CDR3 DNA reads TGTGCCAGCAGTCTCTCCTACGAGCAGTACTTC. Protein product: CASSLSYEQYF.

This chain joins TRBV5-1 and TRBJ1-2, with TRBD1 as a possible D gene (6 bases). Trimming took off 7 bases at V and 7 bases at J, with 17 bases between the two ends. The CDR3 consists of 13 residues. The germline V gene encodes CDR1 SGHRS and CDR2 YFSETQ. CDR3 sequence (DNA): TGCGCCAGCGGGCCCCCGGAACAGGGTGGCTACACCTTC. Translated, it gives CASGPPEQGGYTF.

CDR3 region: CASSLLLVERRGLSYEQYF. The CDR3 DNA sequence: TGCGCCAGCAGCTTGTTGTTAGTGGAGCGCAGGGGGCTCTCCTACGAGCAGTACTTC. The chain joins TRBV5-1 to TRBJ2-7; 8 positions match TRBD1. CDR3 size: 19 residues. J lost 0 bases, V lost 1 base, and 15 bases had no gene match. The V gene's germline CDR1 is SGHRS and CDR2 YFSETQ.

The V gene is TRBV19, the J gene TRBJ1-5; 9 bases line up with TRBD1. This CDR3 is built from 15 residues. Unmatched junction bases numbered 7, after V lost 7 bases and J lost 3 bases. Germline V gene sequence: CDR1 LNHDA, CDR2 SQIVND (reference sequence). The DNA for the CDR3 is TGTGCCAGTACCCCCGGGACAGGGCCCAATCAGCCCCAGCATTTT. Translation: CASTPGTGPNQPQHF.

The rearrangement uses TRBV30 and TRBJ2-3; no clear D. The germline gives CDR1 GTSNPN, CDR2 SVGIG (reference sequence). V lost 0 bases and J 0 bases, leaving 7 bases between the germline ends. This CDR3 comprises 14 residues. The CDR3 protein is CAWSVPASTDTQYF. CDR3 in DNA: TGTGCCTGGAGTGTTCCAGCTAGCACAGATACGCAGTATTTT. The whole variable domain, remainder taken from reference TRBV30 and TRBJ2-3, is SQTIHQWPATLVQPVGSPLSLECTVEGTSNPNLYWYRQAAGRGLQLLFYSVGIGQISSEVPQNLSASRPQDRQFILSSKKLLLSDSGFYLCAWSVPASTDTQYFGPGTRLTVL.

This clone was picked up a small number of times. The chain recombines TRBV6-6 with TRBJ1-2; D might be TRBD1 (5 bases). The V end was cut by 2 bases, the J end by 3 bases, with 10 bases between. Per germline, CDR1 MNHNY and CDR2 SVGAGI (reference sequence). There are 14 residues in the CDR3. CDR3 sequence (DNA): TGTGCCAGCAGTTACGGGGGACGCGACTATGGCTACACCTTC. Residues: CASSYGGRDYGYTF.

This rearrangement joins TRBV30 to TRBJ1-1, with D unresolved. CDR3 length equals 14 residues. The V gene's germline CDR1 is GTSNPN and CDR2 SVGIG (reference sequence). Trimming left V 7 bases short and J 2 bases short, with 17 bases between. The chain's CDR3 is CASNRAQRNTEAFF. CDR3 DNA sequence: TGTGCCTCAAACCGGGCGCAGAGAAACACTGAAGCTTTCTTT.

This chain links TRBV5-4 with TRBJ2-5; D tentatively fits TRBD1 or TRBD2 (5 bases each). CDR3 length: 14 residues. The germline V and J ends were trimmed by 0 bases and 5 bases, with 11 bases remaining between them. Germline CDR1 reads SGHNT; CDR2 reads YYREEE (reference sequence). In DNA, the CDR3 is TGTGCCAGCAGCTTGGGCCTTGGGGGTGAGACCCAGTACTTC. Translating gives CASSLGLGGETQYF.

This chain joins TRBV5-6 and TRBJ1-1; D ambiguous. Trimming pared 2 bases from V and 8 bases from J, leaving 10 bases between. The V gene's germline CDR1 is SGHDT and CDR2 YYEEEE. The CDR3 is 12 residues long. This chain's CDR3 is CASSFAGVEAFF. CDR3 coding DNA: TGTGCCAGCAGCTTTGCCGGTGTCGAAGCTTTCTTT.